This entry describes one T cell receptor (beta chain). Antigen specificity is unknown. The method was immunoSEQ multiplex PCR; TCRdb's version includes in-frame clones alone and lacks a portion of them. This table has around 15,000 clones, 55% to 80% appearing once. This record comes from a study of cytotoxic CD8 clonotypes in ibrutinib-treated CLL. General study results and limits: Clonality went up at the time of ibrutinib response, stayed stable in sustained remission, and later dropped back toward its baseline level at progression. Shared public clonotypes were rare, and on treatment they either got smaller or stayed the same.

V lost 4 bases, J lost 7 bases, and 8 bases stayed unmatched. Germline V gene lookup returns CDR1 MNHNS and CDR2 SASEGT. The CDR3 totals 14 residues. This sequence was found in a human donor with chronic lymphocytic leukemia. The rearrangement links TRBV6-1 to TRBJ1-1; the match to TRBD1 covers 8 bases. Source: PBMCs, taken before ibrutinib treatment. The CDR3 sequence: CASSGLQGAGEAFF. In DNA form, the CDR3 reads TGTGCCAGCAGTGGTCTTCAGGGGGCTGGTGAAGCTTTCTTT.